This is a list of T cell receptor beta chains from one sample in a study of cytomegalovirus exposure and HLA in healthy donors. The data were produced by immunoSEQ multiplex PCR, yet TCRdb's version contains in-frame clones alone and is incomplete. The sample lists 150,000 or so clones, about 79% seen once, with approximately 0.76% in the top ten. Sequencing was done on a sample of PBMCs. Receptor source: a female donor in good health and CMV-seronegative. The CDR3 runs from the conserved cysteine through the conserved F or W. D genes are given only for firm matches. Rows give clone size only sometimes, using once, few, many, or a class for an expanded clone.

J: TRBJ1-4
length: 15
V: TRBV2
D: -
size: once
DNA: TGTGCCAGCAGTGAAGATTGGGGGCGAGACGAAAAACTGTTTTTT
CDR3: CASSEDWGRDEKLFF

J: TRBJ1-1
length: 13
V: TRBV25-1
D: TRBD1
size: medium-sized
DNA: TGTGCCAGCAGTGATTGGGACAGAAACAAAGCTTTCTTT
CDR3: CASSDWDRNKAFF

J: TRBJ1-2
length: 15
V: TRBV7-2
D: TRBD1
size: -
DNA: TGTGCCAGCAGCCCCGGGAGAGGGGGCACCTATGGCTACACCTTC
CDR3: CASSPGRGGTYGYTF

J: TRBJ1-1
length: 15
V: TRBV18
D: -
size: few
DNA: TGTGCCAGCTCACAAAAGAACGGGGGGGGTTCTGAAGCTTTCTTT
CDR3: CASSQKNGGGSEAFF

J: TRBJ2-5
length: 13
V: TRBV10-3
D: TRBD1
size: -
DNA: TGTGCCATCAGTGAAGGACAGGGTGAGACCCAGTACTTC
CDR3: CAISEGQGETQYF

J: TRBJ1-2
length: 18
V: TRBV15
D: TRBD1
size: -
DNA: TGTGCCACCAGCAGAGGCGGTGGACAGGGTCTGGTGGACTATGGCTACACCTTC
CDR3: CATSRGGGQGLVDYGYTF

J: TRBJ2-7
length: 16
V: TRBV6-5
D: TRBD2
size: -
DNA: TGTGCCAGCAGTTTTGGGACTAGCGGGAGTGGTTTCGAGCAGTACTTC
CDR3: CASSFGTSGSGFEQYF

J: TRBJ1-6
length: 16
V: TRBV2
D: -
size: -
DNA: TGTGCCAGCGGGACACGTTCCCGCTCCTATAATTCACCCCTCCACTTT
CDR3: CASGTRSRSYNSPLHF

J: TRBJ2-1
length: 17
V: TRBV7-9
D: -
size: -
DNA: TGTGCCAGCAGCCCGGGCCCTTTTTGGCGGAGGGACTATGAGCAGTTCTTC
CDR3: CASSPGPFWRRDYEQFF

J: TRBJ2-7
length: 15
V: TRBV28
D: -
size: -
DNA: TGTGCCAGCAGTAGGACGGCTCGGGGGATCTACGAGCAGTACTTC
CDR3: CASSRTARGIYEQYF

J: TRBJ1-1
length: 18
V: TRBV4-3
D: -
size: -
DNA: TGCGCCAGCAGCCAAGAGAGCCCTAGGCAGTCGACGAACACTGAAGCTTTCTTT
CDR3: CASSQESPRQSTNTEAFF

J: TRBJ1-2
length: 13
V: TRBV28
D: TRBD1
size: many
DNA: TGTGCCAGCAGTTGGAACAGGGGGCTTGGCTACACCTTC
CDR3: CASSWNRGLGYTF

J: TRBJ1-5
length: 18
V: TRBV6-1
D: -
size: few
DNA: TGTGCCAGCAGTGAAGCTATAGGGAACACGCGGAGGGGCCAGCCCCAGCATTTT
CDR3: CASSEAIGNTRRGQPQHF